The T cell receptor (beta chain) described here comes from a study of identical twins. Trimming shortened V by 6 bases and J by 3 bases, and 18 bases separated the two germline ends. The CDR3 runs 16 residues. Per the germline V gene, CDR1 is MGHDK and CDR2 is SYGVNS. TCRdb passed the 5' RACE reads through MiXCR, listing each CDR3 protein once. The sample consists of hundreds of thousands of distinct CDR3 sequences, 8% to 9% of them appearing once. This clonotype was seen many times. The antigen remains undetermined. Study results and limitations: Twins' surplus sharing was weaker for beta out-of-frame sequences. In drawing conclusions, the study used cross-sectional statistical analysis and did not follow the same donors.

These data also formed part of another study, on yellow fever vaccine responses in identical twins.

The gene calls are TRBV25-1 and TRBJ1-5; D unresolved. The clonotype comes from a young woman in good health. Sequenced sample: memory (CD45RO+) T cells sorted from blood. The CDR3 sequence: CASSGEQGLTNQPQHF. The CDR3 region has the DNA TGTGCCAGCAGCGGTGAACAAGGACTGACCAATCAGCCCCAGCATTTT.